This T cell receptor (beta chain) was profiled in a study of liver allograft versus peripheral blood T cells. About the research overall: Recipients' peripheral blood served as the comparator for T cell receptor repertoires in transplanted livers.

This CDR3 has 14 amino acids. Trimming removed 3 bases at V and 4 bases at J, with 12 bases between. Study-wide results and limits: Reported data describe T cell receptor repertoires within liver allografts as differing from those in peripheral blood.

TCRdb itself ran the reads through MiXCR, one entry per CDR3 protein. Of about 14,000 distinct CDR3 sequences in the sample, 15% to 20% are singletons; the top ten hold 1.5% to 2.5%. A word on this clonotype: Its target is not known.

The clonotype originates from a human patient who had a liver transplant. Among the T cells, some may be from the graft donor. The chain combines TRBV12-3 or TRBV12-4 with TRBJ1-1; no reliable D call. CDR3 bases: TGTGCCAGCAGTTTTAAGACTCTCGCCACTGAAGCTTTCTTT. It yields the protein CASSFKTLATEAFF.